These 28 T cell receptor beta chains originate from one sample sequenced in a study of radiation and T cells in renal cell carcinoma. Described time point: blood 4 weeks post-SBRT, at nephrectomy. Stated treatment: 15 Gy SBRT to primary tumor, nephrectomy 4 weeks later. Here immunoSEQ multiplex PCR was the method, and the copy in TCRdb shows in-frame clones only, minus some. The table records about 77,000 clones, 70% to 90% of them present only once. The material was blood, obtained from a patient whose treatment included radiotherapy and nephrectomy. The receptors derive from a woman aged 55-75 years with renal cell carcinoma.

The chain links TRBV6-5 to TRBJ1-6; D remains unclear. The ends were cut back, 6 bases at V and 8 bases at J, with 11 bases in the middle. The CDR3 has 13 residues. Germline lookup yields CDR1 MNHEY and CDR2 SVGAGI. CDR3 residues: CASSPRRDSPLHF. In nucleotides, the CDR3 is TGTGCCAGCAGCCCCCGCAGAGATTCACCCCTCCACTTT.

The chain recombines TRBV19 with TRBJ1-2; 10 nucleotides match TRBD1. V lost 6 bases to trimming and J lost 3 bases; unmatched junction nucleotides: 7. This CDR3 contains 15 residues. Per germline, CDR1 LNHDA and CDR2 SQIVND (reference sequence). The CDR3 DNA is TGTGCCAGTAGGGGACAGGGGACCGGGGACTATGGCTACACCTTC. Translation: CASRGQGTGDYGYTF.

The chain couples TRBV2 to TRBJ2-7, with TRBD2 matching 8 bases. The germline V gene encodes CDR1 SNHLY and CDR2 FYNNEI. The CDR3 extends over 18 amino acids. The ends lost 1 base at V and 5 bases at J; junction bases unmatched: 16. This chain's CDR3 is CASSEVALTRTSGHEQYF. The CDR3 DNA reads TGTGCCAGCAGTGAAGTAGCCCTCACCCGAACTAGCGGCCACGAGCAGTACTTC.

The V gene is TRBV15, the J gene TRBJ2-7, with 10 bases that match TRBD1. The CDR3 is 15 amino acids. J was trimmed by 2 bases and V by 5 bases; bases with no gene match: 6. In germline, CDR1 is LNHNV, CDR2 YYDKDF (reference sequence). The CDR3 DNA sequence: TGTGCCACCAGCCAAGACAGGGGGCCCACCTACGAGCAGTACTTC. It codes for CATSQDRGPTYEQYF.

The chain is built from TRBV9 and TRBJ2-7; no reliable D call. The CDR3 runs to 13 residues. Germline V gene data show CDR1 as SGDLS and CDR2 as YYNGEE. With 0 bases removed from V and 5 bases from J, the gap between germline ends came to 9 bases. CDR3 residues: CASSVVWVHEQYF. In DNA, the CDR3 is TGTGCCAGCAGCGTAGTTTGGGTCCACGAGCAGTACTTC.

Remarks on this clone: Mismatch with germline at one junction end may stem from a read error. This same CDR3 is encoded by further DNA sequences in the sample. V and J are TRBV7-9 and TRBJ2-7, with D hard to call. This CDR3 spans 13 amino acids. Germline V gene lookup returns CDR1 SEHNR and CDR2 FQNEAQ (reference sequence). This CDR3 reads CASSLVPAYEQYF. The CDR3 nucleotides are TGCGCCAGCAGCTTAGTCCCGGCCTACGAGCAGTACTTC.

The gene calls are TRBV9 and TRBJ2-3, with D unclear. The ends were cut back, 0 bases at V and 0 bases at J, with 11 bases in the middle. The CDR3 contains 16 residues. The germline V gene has CDR1 SGDLS and CDR2 YYNGEE. CDR3 bases: TGTGCCAGCAGCGTAGAGGCGGAAACTAGCACAGATACGCAGTATTTT. It yields the protein CASSVEAETSTDTQYF. Looking up the rest from reference TRBV9 and TRBJ2-3 gives the full variable domain: DSGVTQTPKHLITATGQRVTLRCSPRSGDLSVYWYQQSLDQGLQFLIQYYNGEERAKGNILERFSAQQFPDLHSELNLSSLELGDSALYFCASSVEAETSTDTQYFGPGTRLTVL.

This clone occurred a few times. The genes are TRBV2 and TRBJ1-2; 10 positions agree with TRBD1. The junction had 1 base not matched to a gene; V was cut back by 7 bases and J by 2 bases. From germline, CDR1 is SNHLY and CDR2 FYNNEI. The CDR3 totals 13 residues. The CDR3 nucleotides are TGTGCCAGCAAGGGACAGGGGAACTATGGCTACACCTTC. Translating gives CASKGQGNYGYTF.

V is TRBV10-3 and J is TRBJ1-2; 10 bases are shared with TRBD1. V gave up 4 bases and J gave up 5 bases; unmatched junction bases: 7. This CDR3 has 15 amino acids. Germline V gives CDR1 ENHRY, CDR2 SYGVKD. CDR3 in DNA: TGTGCCATCAGTGGTGGGACAGGGGTGAATTATGGCTACACCTTC. It encodes CAISGGTGVNYGYTF.

The chain couples TRBV5-1 to TRBJ2-3; D tentatively reads TRBD1 or TRBD2 (5 bases each). This CDR3 spans 18 amino acids. Per germline, CDR1 SGHRS and CDR2 YFSETQ. V was pared by 0 bases and J by 2 bases, with 19 bases between. The CDR3: CASSLVAGQGDATDTQYF. In DNA, the CDR3 is TGCGCCAGCAGCTTGGTTGCCGGGCAGGGAGATGCCACAGATACGCAGTATTTT.

The chain employs TRBV9 and TRBJ2-3; 9 positions agree with TRBD2. V gave up 0 bases and J gave up 4 bases; unmatched junction bases: 6. The length of the CDR3 is 16 residues. In germline, CDR1 is SGDLS, CDR2 YYNGEE. The CDR3: CASSVGSSGVSDTQYF. CDR3 DNA: TGTGCCAGCAGCGTAGGATCTAGCGGGGTTTCAGATACGCAGTATTTT. The whole variable domain, filled in from reference TRBV9 and TRBJ2-3, reads DSGVTQTPKHLITATGQRVTLRCSPRSGDLSVYWYQQSLDQGLQFLIQYYNGEERAKGNILERFSAQQFPDLHSELNLSSLELGDSALYFCASSVGSSGVSDTQYFGPGTRLTVL.

V is TRBV4-2 and J is TRBJ2-5; 9 nucleotides align to TRBD1. The ends lost 0 bases at V and 4 bases at J; junction bases unmatched: 3. The germline V gene has CDR1 LGHNA and CDR2 YNFKEQ. This CDR3 is built from 15 residues. CDR3 loop: CASSQEGTGRETQYF. CDR3 sequence (DNA): TGTGCCAGCAGCCAAGAGGGGACAGGGAGAGAGACCCAGTACTTC.

V is TRBV4-2 and J is TRBJ2-4; 8 nucleotides align to TRBD2. The CDR3 sequence is 17 residues long. V gave up 1 base and J gave up 5 bases; unmatched junction bases: 10. The germline V gene encodes CDR1 LGHNA and CDR2 YNFKEQ. The DNA for the CDR3 is TGTGCCAGCAGCCAAGTGCAGCCGGGAGGGCCCCAAAACATTCAGTACTTC. Residues: CASSQVQPGGPQNIQYF.

As concerns this clone: A read error may account for a junction end that differs from germline. The chain carries TRBV5-5 and TRBJ1-2; D not resolved. The CDR3 consists of 13 residues. Per germline, CDR1 SGHKS and CDR2 YYEKEE (reference sequence). CDR3 DNA: TGCGCCAGCAGCTCCCAGACTACAACTGGCTACACCTTC. Residues: CASSSQTTTGYTF.

The J gene is TRBJ1-2, the V gene TRBV19; D is ambiguous. The CDR3 runs 15 residues. Germline assignment: CDR1 LNHDA and CDR2 SQIVND (reference sequence). V lost 1 base to trimming and J lost 6 bases, with 15 bases between them. The CDR3 DNA follows: TGTGCCAGTAGTATAGTCCACGTTATGGGCCATGGCTACACCTTC. Translated: CASSIVHVMGHGYTF. The full variable domain, with the rest looked up from reference TRBV19 and TRBJ1-2, is DGGITQSPKYLFRKEGQNVTLSCEQNLNHDAMYWYRQDPGQGLRLIYYSQIVNDFQKGDIAEGYSVSREKKESFPLTVTSAQKNPTAFYLCASSIVHVMGHGYTFGSGTRLTVV.

The V and J genes are TRBV20-1 and TRBJ2-1; the D is unclear. The germline gives CDR1 DFQATT, CDR2 SNEGSKA (reference sequence). Deletions cut 2 bases from V and 4 bases from J, with 3 bases between. The length of the CDR3 is 11 residues. CDR3 sequence reads: CSARSYNEQFF. CDR3 in DNA: TGCAGTGCTAGAAGTTACAATGAGCAGTTCTTC.

The chain has TRBV7-9 and TRBJ2-2; D is unresolved. The V gene lost 2 bases and the J gene lost 2 bases, with 6 bases spanning the gap. The germline CDR1 and CDR2 sequences are SEHNR and FQNEAQ (reference sequence). This CDR3 has 14 amino acids. CDR3 bases: TGTGCCAGCAGCTTACGACGAAACACCGGGGAGCTGTTTTTT. Amino acid sequence: CASSLRRNTGELFF. Looking up the rest from reference TRBV7-9 and TRBJ2-2 gives the full variable domain: DTGVSQNPRHKITKRGQNVTFRCDPISEHNRLYWYRQTLGQGPEFLTYFQNEAQLEKSRLLSDRFSAERPKGSFSTLEIQRTEQGDSAMYLCASSLRRNTGELFFGEGSRLTVL.

This chain links TRBV4-2 with TRBJ1-4; D uncertain. Looked up from germline, CDR1 is LGHNA and CDR2 is YNFKEQ. Trimming took off 0 bases at V and 3 bases at J, with 14 bases between the two ends. The CDR3 runs 17 residues. The CDR3 is CASSQEFFEAPNEKLFF. In nucleotides, the CDR3 is TGTGCCAGCAGCCAAGAGTTTTTTGAAGCTCCTAATGAAAAACTGTTTTTT.

This chain links TRBV6-1 with TRBJ1-3; 8 bases line up with TRBD1. CDR1 MNHNS and CDR2 SASEGT come from the germline V gene. V was pared by 4 bases and J by 4 bases, with 18 bases of the junction left unmatched. CDR3 length: 19 amino acids. The CDR3 protein is CASSGEYGTGSFLGNTIYF. CDR3 sequence (DNA): TGTGCCAGCAGTGGAGAGTACGGGACAGGATCATTTCTCGGAAACACCATATATTTT.

The J gene is TRBJ1-3, the V gene TRBV15; 8 bases fit TRBD1. The CDR3 runs 14 residues. With V trimmed by 1 base and J by 6 bases, 2 bases remained unmatched. CDR1 is LNHNV and CDR2 is YYDKDF in the germline V gene (reference sequence). This chain's CDR3 is CATSRGTGSNTIYF. The CDR3 DNA follows: TGTGCCACCAGCAGAGGGACAGGGTCAAACACCATATATTTT.

This clone was observed once. The J gene is TRBJ1-2, the V gene TRBV5-4; D is uncertain. Germline V gene data show CDR1 as SGHNT and CDR2 as YYREEE (reference sequence). Trimming left V 2 bases short and J 0 bases short, with 17 bases between. The CDR3 runs to 17 residues. This CDR3 is CASSFPNKGPSNYGYTF. DNA of the CDR3: TGTGCCAGCAGCTTTCCTAATAAGGGCCCCTCTAACTATGGCTACACCTTC.

The V call is TRBV6-5, the J call TRBJ2-7; D is ambiguous. Germline CDR1 MNHEY, CDR2 SVGAGI. Trimming took off 2 bases at V and 2 bases at J, with 7 bases between the two ends. The CDR3 loop spans 13 amino acids. The CDR3: CASSYASAYEQYF. The CDR3 bases are TGTGCCAGCAGTTACGCGTCGGCCTACGAGCAGTACTTC.

This chain uses TRBV7-2 with TRBJ2-7; perhaps TRBD2 as D (5 bases). Germline loops: CDR1 SGHTA, CDR2 FQGNSA. CDR3 size: 16 residues. The ends were cut back, 2 bases at V and 1 base at J, with 15 bases in the middle. The CDR3 here is CASSLLSGSGSYEQYF. DNA for the CDR3: TGTGCCAGCAGCTTATTGAGTGGGAGTGGATCCTACGAGCAGTACTTC.

The chain carries TRBV5-1 and TRBJ1-3; TRBD1 is a possible D gene (5 bases). Germline CDR1 reads SGHRS; CDR2 reads YFSETQ. V lost 0 bases and J lost 4, with 11 bases in between. CDR3 length equals 15 residues. The DNA for the CDR3 is TGCGCCAGCAGCTTGGGCTCAGGGAGAGGAAACACCATATATTTT. Protein sequence: CASSLGSGRGNTIYF. The full variable domain, rest sourced from reference TRBV5-1 and TRBJ1-3, is KAGVTQTPRYLIKTRGQQVTLSCSPISGHRSVSWYQQTPGQGLQFLFEYFSETQRNKGNFPGRFSGRQFSNSRSEMNVSTLELGDSALYLCASSLGSGRGNTIYFGEGSWLTVV.

The chain carries TRBV7-2 and TRBJ2-7; 9 nucleotides line up with TRBD1. The CDR3 has 14 residues. Trimming at V came to 7 bases and at J to 5 bases, leaving 9 bases not matched to a gene. Germline lookup yields CDR1 SGHTA and CDR2 FQGNSA. The CDR3 here is CASMLQGAPNEQYF. CDR3 coding DNA: TGTGCCAGCATGTTACAGGGGGCGCCGAACGAGCAGTACTTC. Using reference TRBV7-2 and TRBJ2-7 for the parts outside the CDR3, the full variable domain is GAGVSQSPSNKVTEKGKDVELRCDPISGHTALYWYRQSLGQGLEFLIYFQGNSAPDKSGLPSDRFSAERTGGSVSTLTIQRTQQEDSAVYLCASMLQGAPNEQYFGPGTRLTVT.

This clone was recorded a few times. The chain combines TRBV5-4 with TRBJ1-1; tentatively, D is TRBD1 (6 bases). With 4 bases removed from V and 1 base from J, the gap between germline ends came to 14 bases. Germline V gives CDR1 SGHNT, CDR2 YYREEE (reference sequence). This CDR3 spans 15 amino acids. The CDR3: CASSIGGRGNTEAFF. The DNA of the CDR3 is TGTGCCAGCAGCATCGGTGGCAGGGGGAACACTGAAGCTTTCTTT.

V usage is TRBV6-1 and J usage is TRBJ1-1, with 7 bases that match TRBD1. V lost 4 bases, J lost 3 bases, and 5 bases stayed unmatched. Germline CDR1 and CDR2: MNHNS and SASEGT. There are 14 residues in the CDR3. CDR3 sequence (DNA): TGTGCCAGCAGTGCGGACAGGTTTGACACTGAAGCTTTCTTT. Its translation is CASSADRFDTEAFF.

V gene TRBV1 combines with J gene TRBJ2-5; the table assigns TRBD1, which was not confirmed against the DNA. TRBV1 is a pseudogene. The CDR3 consists of 15 residues. In nucleotides, the CDR3 is TGCACCAGCATTCCCATCCGGCCCCAGGGGGAGACCCAGTACTTC. Amino acid sequence: CTSIPIRPQGETQYF.